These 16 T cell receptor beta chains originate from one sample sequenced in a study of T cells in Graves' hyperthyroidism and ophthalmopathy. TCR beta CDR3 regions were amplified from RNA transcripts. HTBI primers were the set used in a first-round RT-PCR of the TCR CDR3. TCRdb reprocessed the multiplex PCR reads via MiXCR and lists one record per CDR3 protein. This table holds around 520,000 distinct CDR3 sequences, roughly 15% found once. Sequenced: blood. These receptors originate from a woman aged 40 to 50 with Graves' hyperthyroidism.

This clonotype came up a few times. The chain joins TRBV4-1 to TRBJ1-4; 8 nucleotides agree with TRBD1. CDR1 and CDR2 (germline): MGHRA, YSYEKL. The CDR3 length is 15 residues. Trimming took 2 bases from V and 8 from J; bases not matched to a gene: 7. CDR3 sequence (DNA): TGCGCCAGCAGCCAACCGACAGGGGCACGGGAAAAACTGTTTTTT. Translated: CASSQPTGAREKLFF.

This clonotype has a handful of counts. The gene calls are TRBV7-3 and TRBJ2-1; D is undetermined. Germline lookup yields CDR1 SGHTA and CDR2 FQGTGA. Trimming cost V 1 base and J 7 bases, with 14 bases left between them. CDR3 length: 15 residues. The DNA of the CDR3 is TGTGCCAGCAGCTTAAACTTGGGTGGGGTTAATGAGCAGTTCTTC. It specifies CASSLNLGGVNEQFF. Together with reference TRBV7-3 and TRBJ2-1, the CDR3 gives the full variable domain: GAGVSQTPSNKVTEKGKYVELRCDPISGHTALYWYRQSLGQGPEFLIYFQGTGAADDSGLPNDRFFAVRPEGSVSTLKIQRTERGDSAVYLCASSLNLGGVNEQFFGPGTRLTVL.

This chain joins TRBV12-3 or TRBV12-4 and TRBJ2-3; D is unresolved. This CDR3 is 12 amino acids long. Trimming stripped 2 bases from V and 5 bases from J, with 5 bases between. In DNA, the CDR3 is TGTGCCAGCAGTTTACTCCTAGATACGCAGTATTTT. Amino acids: CASSLLLDTQYF.

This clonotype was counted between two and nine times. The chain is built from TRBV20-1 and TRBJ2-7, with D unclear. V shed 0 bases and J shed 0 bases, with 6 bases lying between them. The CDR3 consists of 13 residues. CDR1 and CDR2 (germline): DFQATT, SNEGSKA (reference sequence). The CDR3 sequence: CSARDRLSYEQYF. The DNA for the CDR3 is TGCAGTGCTAGAGACCGCCTCTCCTACGAGCAGTACTTC.

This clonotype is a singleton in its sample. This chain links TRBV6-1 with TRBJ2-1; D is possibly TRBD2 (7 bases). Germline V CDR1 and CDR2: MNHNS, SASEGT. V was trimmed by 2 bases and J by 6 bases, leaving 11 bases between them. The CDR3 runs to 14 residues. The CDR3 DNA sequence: TGTGCCAGCAGTGAACGGGGAGGGGGCAATGAGCAGTTCTTC. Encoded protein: CASSERGGGNEQFF.

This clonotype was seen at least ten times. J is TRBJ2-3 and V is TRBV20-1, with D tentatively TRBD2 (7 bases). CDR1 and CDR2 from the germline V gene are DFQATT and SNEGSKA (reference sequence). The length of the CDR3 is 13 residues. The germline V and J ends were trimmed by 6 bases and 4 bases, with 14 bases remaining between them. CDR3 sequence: CSALEGGADTQYF. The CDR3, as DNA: TGCAGTGCCCTGGAGGGGGGGGCAGATACGCAGTATTTT.

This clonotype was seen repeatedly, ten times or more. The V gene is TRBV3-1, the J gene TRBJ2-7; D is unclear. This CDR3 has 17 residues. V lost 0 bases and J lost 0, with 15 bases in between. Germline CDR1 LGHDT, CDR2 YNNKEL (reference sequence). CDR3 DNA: TGTGCCAGCAGCCAAGAATTGGGTTGGCGGAGCTCCTACGAGCAGTACTTC. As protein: CASSQELGWRSSYEQYF.

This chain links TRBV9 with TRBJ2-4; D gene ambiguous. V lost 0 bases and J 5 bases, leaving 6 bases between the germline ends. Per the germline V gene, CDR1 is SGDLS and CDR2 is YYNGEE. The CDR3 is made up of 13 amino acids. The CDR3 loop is CASSVGAENIQYF. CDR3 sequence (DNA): TGTGCCAGCAGCGTAGGGGCCGAAAACATTCAGTACTTC.

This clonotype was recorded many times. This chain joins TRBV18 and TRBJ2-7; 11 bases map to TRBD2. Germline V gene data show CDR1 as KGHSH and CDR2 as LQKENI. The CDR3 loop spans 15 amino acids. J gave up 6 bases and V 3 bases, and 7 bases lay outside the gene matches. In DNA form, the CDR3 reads TGTGCCAGCTCACCCGGAGGGACTAGCGGTCCCGAGCAGTACTTC. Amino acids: CASSPGGTSGPEQYF.

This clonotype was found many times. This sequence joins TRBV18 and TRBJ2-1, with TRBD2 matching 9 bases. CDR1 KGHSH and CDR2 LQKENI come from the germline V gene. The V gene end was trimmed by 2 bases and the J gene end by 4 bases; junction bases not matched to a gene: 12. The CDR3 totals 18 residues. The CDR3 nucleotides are TGTGCCAGCTCACCAGCTCTAGCGGGAACTATAGTTTACAATGAGCAGTTCTTC. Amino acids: CASSPALAGTIVYNEQFF.

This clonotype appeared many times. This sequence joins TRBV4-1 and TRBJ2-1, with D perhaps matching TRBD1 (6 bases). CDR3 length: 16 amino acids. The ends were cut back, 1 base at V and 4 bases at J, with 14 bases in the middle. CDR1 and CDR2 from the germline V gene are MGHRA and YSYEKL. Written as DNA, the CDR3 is TGCGCCAGCAGCCAAGGAGCGACAGGAAAGTACAATGAGCAGTTCTTC. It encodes CASSQGATGKYNEQFF.

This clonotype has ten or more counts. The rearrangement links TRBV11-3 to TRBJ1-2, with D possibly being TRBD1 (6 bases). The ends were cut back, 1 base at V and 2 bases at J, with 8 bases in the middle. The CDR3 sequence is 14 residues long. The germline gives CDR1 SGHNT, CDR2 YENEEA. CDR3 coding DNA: TGTGCCAGCAGCTTAGGAGGGGGGAACTATGGCTACACCTTC. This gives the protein CASSLGGGNYGYTF.

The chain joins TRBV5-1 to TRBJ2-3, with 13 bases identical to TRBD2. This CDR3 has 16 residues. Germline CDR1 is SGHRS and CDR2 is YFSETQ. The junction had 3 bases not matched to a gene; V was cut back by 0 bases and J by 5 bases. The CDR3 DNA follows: TGCGCCAGCAGCTTGGAACTAGCGGGAGGGGGAGATACGCAGTATTTT. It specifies CASSLELAGGGDTQYF.

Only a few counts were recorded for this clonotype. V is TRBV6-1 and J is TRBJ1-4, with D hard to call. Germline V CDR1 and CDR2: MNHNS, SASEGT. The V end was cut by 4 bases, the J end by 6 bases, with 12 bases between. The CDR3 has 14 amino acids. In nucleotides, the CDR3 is TGTGCCAGCAGTGCTCGGGGAGCGGATGAAAAACTGTTTTTT. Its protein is CASSARGADEKLFF.

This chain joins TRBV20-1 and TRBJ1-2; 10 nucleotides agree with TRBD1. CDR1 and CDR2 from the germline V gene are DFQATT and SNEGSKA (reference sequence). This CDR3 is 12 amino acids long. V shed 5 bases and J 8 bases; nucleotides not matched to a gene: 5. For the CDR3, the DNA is TGCAGTGCTGGAGGACAGGGGGGAGGCTACACCTTC. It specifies CSAGGQGGGYTF.

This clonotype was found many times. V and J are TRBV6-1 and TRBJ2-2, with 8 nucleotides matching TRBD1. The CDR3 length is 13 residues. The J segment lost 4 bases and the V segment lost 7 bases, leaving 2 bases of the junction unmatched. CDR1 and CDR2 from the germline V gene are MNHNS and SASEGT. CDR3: CASMTGVTGELFF. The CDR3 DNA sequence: TGTGCCAGCATGACAGGGGTCACCGGGGAGCTGTTTTTT.